The entry that follows covers one TCR beta chain sequence. These data come from a study of blood T cell repertoires in COVID-19. At the level of the study: There were acute and convalescent COVID-19 samples, and they came from the United States, Italy and Spain. The cDNA or gDNA used as material had been derived from T cells, B-cell-depleted T cells, or PBMCs.

Per germline, CDR1 MNHEY and CDR2 SMNVEV (reference sequence). CDR3 length: 16 residues. V gave up 4 bases and J gave up 7 bases; unmatched junction bases: 7. Authors' methods: Using reference gene primer amplification, nucleated cell counts were estimated. Method: immunoSEQ multiplex PCR; TCRdb's copy keeps in-frame clones and lacks some. For V, J and clone size, that table is used; D and trimming come from the DNA. The data hold fewer than 85,000 clones, with 65% to 85% observed a single time. The V and J genes are TRBV27 and TRBJ2-2; the match to TRBD2 covers 12 bases. The receptor was isolated from a human donor in a cohort sampled during active COVID-19. Sequencing was carried out using peripheral blood. In DNA form, the CDR3 reads TGTGCCAGCAGTTCAGGACTAGCGGGGAGTTTCGGGGAGCTGTTTTTT. It specifies CASSSGLAGSFGELFF.